The 26 T cell receptor beta chains below all came from one sample that was sequenced in a study of radiotherapy plus CTLA-4 blockade in lung cancer. Sequencing was performed with immunoSEQ multiplex PCR; in TCRdb, only in-frame clones are kept and a portion is missing. The table lists over 85,000 clones, 80% to 90% of them singletons. Sequencing was performed on peripheral blood, taken from a patient treated with radiotherapy plus ipilimumab. These receptors originate from a human donor with non-small cell lung cancer that progressed on radiotherapy plus ipilimumab.

The chain combines TRBV29-1 with TRBJ2-1, with 9 bases that match TRBD2. Germline V CDR1 and CDR2: SQVTM, ANQGSEA. There are 14 residues in the CDR3. The V and J ends lost 2 bases and 4 bases, in that order; junction bases with no gene match: 3. CDR3 sequence: CSVEILAGYNEQFF. In DNA, the CDR3 is TGCAGCGTTGAAATTCTAGCGGGATACAATGAGCAGTTCTTC.

The chain couples TRBV5-1 to TRBJ2-3; the D call may be TRBD1 or TRBD2 (6 bases each). The germline V and J ends were trimmed by 4 bases and 2 bases, with 20 bases remaining between them. Germline V gives CDR1 SGHRS, CDR2 YFSETQ. The CDR3 consists of 17 residues. The CDR3 DNA reads as TGCGCCAGCAGCCAAACGGCCAGAGGGGGGCCCACAGATACGCAGTATTTT. This gives the protein CASSQTARGGPTDTQYF.

The chain is built from TRBV11-2 and TRBJ2-1; perhaps TRBD2 as D (6 bases). This CDR3 region has 15 residues. The V end was cut by 1 base, the J end by 4 bases, with 11 bases between. Germline CDR1 SGHAT, CDR2 FQNNGV. The CDR3 loop is CASSLGRGPYNEQFF. In nucleotides, the CDR3 is TGTGCCAGCAGCTTAGGGCGGGGCCCTTACAATGAGCAGTTCTTC.

The chain employs TRBV2 and TRBJ2-1; 9 bases are shared with TRBD2. The CDR3 has 15 amino acids. The germline V gene encodes CDR1 SNHLY and CDR2 FYNNEI. The junction had 8 bases not matched to a gene; V was cut back by 4 bases and J by 7 bases. The CDR3: CASSVAGGNLNEQFF. The CDR3 bases are TGTGCCAGCAGTGTGGCGGGAGGGAATTTAAATGAGCAGTTCTTC.

The chain joins TRBV13 to TRBJ2-3; 8 nucleotides agree with TRBD1. Germline CDR1 PRHDT, CDR2 FYEKMQ (reference sequence). With V trimmed by 0 bases and J by 7 bases, 6 bases remained unmatched. This CDR3 is 15 amino acids long. CDR3 bases: TGTGCCAGCAGCTTAGGCCAGGACAGGGCCAATACGCAGTATTTT. Translation gives CASSLGQDRANTQYF. Drawing the rest from reference TRBV13 and TRBJ2-3, the complete variable domain is AAGVIQSPRHLIKEKRETATLKCYPIPRHDTVYWYQQGPGQDPQFLISFYEKMQSDKGSIPDRFSAQQFSDYHSELNMSSLELGDSALYFCASSLGQDRANTQYFGPGTRLTVL.

The V gene is TRBV2, the J gene TRBJ2-7, with D possibly being TRBD2 (5 bases). The V end was cut by 10 bases, the J end by 6 bases, with 13 bases between. Germline assignment: CDR1 SNHLY and CDR2 FYNNEI. The CDR3 is 11 residues long. For the CDR3, the DNA is TGTGCCACCCAGAGGGTAGCCGAGCAGTACTTC. Translation: CATQRVAEQYF.

Concerning this clone itself: Different DNA sequences within this sample yield the same CDR3. V gene TRBV9 combines with J gene TRBJ2-7; D perhaps matches TRBD2 (5 bases). The CDR3 loop spans 16 amino acids. Germline CDR1 and CDR2: SGDLS and YYNGEE. The V end lost 4 bases, the J end lost 3 bases, and 20 bases lay between the germline ends. CDR3 in DNA: TGTGCCAGCAGCAGTCGCGGAGACCAAGGAGGCTACGAGCAGTACTTC. Protein: CASSSRGDQGGYEQYF.

The V and J genes are TRBV10-1 and TRBJ1-4, with D unclear. The germline V and J ends were trimmed by 2 bases and 7 bases, with 14 bases remaining between them. In germline, CDR1 is WNHNN, CDR2 SYGVQD (reference sequence). The CDR3 totals 15 residues. The CDR3: CASSESLGRGEKLFF. CDR3 bases: TGCGCCAGCAGTGAGAGTCTTGGCCGCGGTGAAAAACTGTTTTTT.

The chain combines TRBV18 with TRBJ1-2; no firm D call. CDR3 size: 15 residues. Germline V gene data show CDR1 as KGHSH and CDR2 as LQKENI. V lost 0 bases and J 8 bases, leaving 16 bases between the germline ends. The CDR3 protein is CASSPPVGRDQGYTF. In nucleotides, the CDR3 is TGTGCCAGCTCACCACCGGTGGGTCGTGACCAGGGCTACACCTTC.

The chain links TRBV4-1 to TRBJ1-5; no reliable D call. Trimming took 0 bases from V and 5 from J, leaving 11 bases between them. The CDR3 has 15 amino acids. Per germline, CDR1 MGHRA and CDR2 YSYEKL. The CDR3 region has the DNA TGCGCCAGCAGCCAAGATTGGGGTAGGGATCAGCCCCAGCATTTT. Translating gives CASSQDWGRDQPQHF.

In this sample, this clone turned up a few times. Written as DNA, the CDR3 is TGTGCCAGTAGTATACGGGGGTCCTCCTACGAGCAGTACTTC. This gives the protein CASSIRGSSYEQYF. This rearrangement joins TRBV19 to TRBJ2-7, with D possibly TRBD2 on 6 matching bases. V was cut by 2 bases and J by 0 bases, with 8 bases left in between. The CDR3 is made up of 14 amino acids. CDR1 is LNHDA and CDR2 is SQIVND in the germline V gene (reference sequence).

The J gene is TRBJ2-3, the V gene TRBV27; TRBD1 matches at 7 bases. V was clipped by 5 bases and J by 0 bases; unmatched bases: 8. The CDR3 is 16 residues long. Germline V gives CDR1 MNHEY, CDR2 SMNVEV (reference sequence). The CDR3 nucleotides read TGTGCCAGCAGTAACTACAGGGGCGCTAGCACAGATACGCAGTATTTT. Its protein is CASSNYRGASTDTQYF.

The V call is TRBV13, the J call TRBJ2-2, with 7 positions matching TRBD1. Unmatched junction bases numbered 4, after V lost 4 bases and J lost 2 bases. The CDR3 sequence is 15 residues long. Per the germline V gene, CDR1 is PRHDT and CDR2 is FYEKMQ (reference sequence). In nucleotides, the CDR3 is TGTGCCAGCAGCTCGACAGGGTTAAACACCGGGGAGCTGTTTTTT. Amino acids: CASSSTGLNTGELFF. Full variable domain (remainder filled in from reference TRBV13 and TRBJ2-2): AAGVIQSPRHLIKEKRETATLKCYPIPRHDTVYWYQQGPGQDPQFLISFYEKMQSDKGSIPDRFSAQQFSDYHSELNMSSLELGDSALYFCASSSTGLNTGELFFGEGSRLTVL.

This chain's CDR3 is CAWSVLVDEQFF. For the CDR3, the DNA is TGTGCCTGGAGTGTATTGGTAGATGAGCAGTTCTTC. The chain joins TRBV30 to TRBJ2-1; D uncertain. The germline gives CDR1 GTSNPN, CDR2 SVGIG (reference sequence). V dropped 0 bases and J dropped 8 bases, with 8 bases sitting between them. The CDR3 sequence is 12 residues long.

V gene TRBV5-1 combines with J gene TRBJ2-7; D possibly uses TRBD1 or TRBD2 (5 bases each). Looked up from germline, CDR1 is SGHRS and CDR2 is YFSETQ. The CDR3 has 15 amino acids. V was cut by 4 bases and J by 1 base, with 15 bases left in between. DNA for the CDR3: TGCGCCAGCAGCCACGGGACCCGGGGTTCCTACGAGCAGTACTTC. Its translation is CASSHGTRGSYEQYF.

The rearrangement joins TRBV5-1 to TRBJ2-2; a weak D match, TRBD1 (5 bases). The CDR3 sequence is 15 residues long. Germline V gene data show CDR1 as SGHRS and CDR2 as YFSETQ. The V end lost 5 bases, the J end lost 0 bases, and 11 bases lay between the germline ends. CDR3 bases: TGCGCCAGCAGATGGGGCAGTTCGAACACCGGGGAGCTGTTTTTT. Translated, it gives CASRWGSSNTGELFF.

This clone occurred a few times. The chain has TRBV7-8 and TRBJ1-3, with a weak D call TRBD1 (5 bases). Germline V CDR1 and CDR2: SGHVS, FQNEAQ. The CDR3 loop spans 16 amino acids. V dropped 3 bases and J dropped 0 bases, with 12 bases sitting between them. CDR3 DNA sequence: TGTGCCAGCAGCTTGGATAGGGGACGCTCTGGAAACACCATATATTTT. Translation gives CASSLDRGRSGNTIYF.

This clone was picked up one time. This CDR3 reads CASSLGASGRDEQFF. DNA of the CDR3: TGTGCCAGCAGCTTAGGGGCTAGCGGCCGGGATGAGCAGTTCTTC. J is TRBJ2-1 and V is TRBV7-9; the match to TRBD2 covers 7 bases. CDR1 and CDR2 from the germline V gene are SEHNR and FQNEAQ (reference sequence). V shed 1 base and J 8 bases; nucleotides not matched to a gene: 8. CDR3 size: 15 residues. Looking up the rest from reference TRBV7-9 and TRBJ2-1 gives the full variable domain: DTGVSQNPRHKITKRGQNVTFRCDPISEHNRLYWYRQTLGQGPEFLTYFQNEAQLEKSRLLSDRFSAERPKGSFSTLEIQRTEQGDSAMYLCASSLGASGRDEQFFGPGTRLTVL.

This clone was observed a few times. This sequence joins TRBV28 and TRBJ1-2, with 9 bases lining up with TRBD1. In germline, CDR1 is MDHEN, CDR2 SYDVKM. The CDR3 is 15 amino acids. Losses at the gene ends were 6 bases for V and 1 base for J; bases not matched to a gene: 6. For the CDR3, the DNA is TGTGCCAGCAGACGACAGGGGGTCAGTAACTATGGCTACACCTTC. Protein: CASRRQGVSNYGYTF.

As for this clone: Mismatch with germline at one junction end may stem from a read error. The chain carries TRBV15 and TRBJ1-5; D gene ambiguous. CDR3 length: 13 residues. Germline V gives CDR1 LNHNV, CDR2 YYDKDF (reference sequence). CDR3 sequence: CATRRDRSQPQHF. CDR3 coding DNA: TGTGCCACCAGGAGAGATAGGAGTCAGCCCCAGCATTTT.

This chain links TRBV9 with TRBJ1-1; D is uncertain. The germline gives CDR1 SGDLS, CDR2 YYNGEE. V was clipped by 0 bases and J by 4 bases, with 7 bases between them. The CDR3 loop spans 13 amino acids. The CDR3 DNA sequence: TGTGCCAGCAGCGTAGGCGGGAGCACTGAAGCTTTCTTT. Its protein is CASSVGGSTEAFF.

The chain couples TRBV6-1 to TRBJ1-2, with D possibly being TRBD1 (5 bases). The V end was cut by 6 bases, the J end by 2 bases, with 13 bases between. In germline, CDR1 is MNHNS, CDR2 SASEGT. The length of the CDR3 is 14 residues. The CDR3 sequence: CASSPGRGNYGYTF. The CDR3, as DNA: TGTGCCAGCAGCCCGGGACGCGGCAACTATGGCTACACCTTC.

V and J are TRBV5-1 and TRBJ2-5; 11 positions match TRBD2. This CDR3 region has 17 residues. With V trimmed by 0 bases and J by 1 base, 5 bases remained unmatched. Germline V lookup: CDR1 SGHRS, CDR2 YFSETQ. DNA of the CDR3: TGCGCCAGCAGCTTGGGGCTAGCGGGGGGCGCCCAAGAGACCCAGTACTTC. As protein: CASSLGLAGGAQETQYF.

The rearrangement joins TRBV25-1 to TRBJ1-3; D is unclear. Trimming removed 7 bases from V and 0 bases from J, with 4 bases in between. Per the germline V gene, CDR1 is MGHDK and CDR2 is SYGVNS. CDR3 length: 12 residues. The CDR3 DNA reads TGTGCCAGCATGAGCTCTGGAAACACCATATATTTT. Its protein is CASMSSGNTIYF.

This chain uses TRBV19 with TRBJ2-2, with a tentative D call TRBD2 (5 bases). Trimming shortened V by 6 bases and J by 1 base, and 9 bases separated the two germline ends. Germline values: CDR1 LNHDA, CDR2 SQIVND (reference sequence). This CDR3 is built from 14 residues. The CDR3 loop reads CASRFGMNTGELFF. The CDR3 nucleotides are TGTGCCAGTAGGTTCGGGATGAACACCGGGGAGCTGTTTTTT.

The chain combines TRBV4-2 with TRBJ2-7; D is unclear. V gave up 0 bases and J gave up 4 bases, with 13 bases separating them. This CDR3 has 15 amino acids. Germline CDR1 reads LGHNA; CDR2 reads YNFKEQ. The CDR3 DNA sequence: TGTGCCAGCAGCCAAGATTTCGGCAGCGCATACGAGCAGTACTTC. As protein: CASSQDFGSAYEQYF.